Sequencing of this T cell receptor beta chain was carried out in a study of T cell responses to AZD1222 COVID-19 vaccine. Germline V gives CDR1 MNHNS, CDR2 SASEGT. CDR3 length: 16 amino acids. The V segment lost 4 bases and the J segment 11 bases; nucleotides outside the gene matches: 12. Assay used: immunoSEQ multiplex PCR; TCRdb lists only in-frame clones, some missing. The data contain roughly 80,000 clones, 70% to 90% of them seen just once; the ten biggest clones take up approximately 5.4%. The material sequenced was peripheral blood, taken on day 0 of MenACWY control vaccination. The receptor comes from an adult in good health. The J gene is TRBJ1-6, the V gene TRBV6-1; 9 bases align to TRBD1. Written as DNA, the CDR3 is TGTGCCAGCAGTGCGCCGGCCGGACAGGGGCGAACACCCCTCCACTTT. Protein: CASSAPAGQGRTPLHF.